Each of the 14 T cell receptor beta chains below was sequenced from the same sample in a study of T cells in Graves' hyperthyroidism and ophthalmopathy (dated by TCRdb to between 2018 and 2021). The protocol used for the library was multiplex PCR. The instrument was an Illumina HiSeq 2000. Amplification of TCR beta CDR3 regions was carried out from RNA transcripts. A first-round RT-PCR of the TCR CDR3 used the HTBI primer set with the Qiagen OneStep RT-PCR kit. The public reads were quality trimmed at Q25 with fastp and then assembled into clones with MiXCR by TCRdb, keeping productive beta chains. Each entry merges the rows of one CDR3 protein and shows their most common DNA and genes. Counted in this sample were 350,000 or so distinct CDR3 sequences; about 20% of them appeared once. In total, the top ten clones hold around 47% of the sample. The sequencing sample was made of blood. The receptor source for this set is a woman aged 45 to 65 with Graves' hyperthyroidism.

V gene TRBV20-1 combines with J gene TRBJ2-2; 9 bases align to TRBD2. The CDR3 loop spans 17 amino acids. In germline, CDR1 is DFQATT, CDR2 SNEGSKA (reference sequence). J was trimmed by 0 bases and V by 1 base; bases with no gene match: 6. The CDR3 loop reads CSARGAGGGANTGELFF. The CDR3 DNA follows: TGCAGTGCTAGAGGCGCGGGGGGGGGGGCGAACACCGGGGAGCTGTTTTTT.

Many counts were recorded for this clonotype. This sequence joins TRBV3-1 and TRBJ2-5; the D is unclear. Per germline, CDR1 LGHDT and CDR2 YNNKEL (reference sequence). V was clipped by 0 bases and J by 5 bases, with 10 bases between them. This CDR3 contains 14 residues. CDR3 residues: CASSQDTSHETQYF. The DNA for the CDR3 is TGTGCCAGCAGCCAAGATACCAGCCACGAGACCCAGTACTTC.

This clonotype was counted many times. The CDR3 region has the DNA TGTGCCAGCAGTGAAACCAGGGGGCGAGAGACCCAGTACTTC. This encodes CASSETRGRETQYF. The chain combines TRBV2 with TRBJ2-5; 8 positions agree with TRBD1. The CDR3 covers 14 residues. V gave up 2 bases and J gave up 4 bases; unmatched junction bases: 3. CDR1 is SNHLY, CDR2 FYNNEI, per germline.

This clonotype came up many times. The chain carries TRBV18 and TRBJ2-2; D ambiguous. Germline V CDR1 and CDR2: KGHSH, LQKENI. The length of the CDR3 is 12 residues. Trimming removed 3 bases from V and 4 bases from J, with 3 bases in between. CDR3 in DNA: TGTGCCAGCTCACCCCGCACCGGGGAGCTGTTTTTT. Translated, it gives CASSPRTGELFF.

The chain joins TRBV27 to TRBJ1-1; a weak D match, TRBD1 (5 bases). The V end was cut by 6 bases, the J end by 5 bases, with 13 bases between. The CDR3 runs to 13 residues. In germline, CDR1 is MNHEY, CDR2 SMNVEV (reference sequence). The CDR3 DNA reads TGTGCCAGCAGCGGCAGGGAGGGAACTGAAGCTTTCTTT. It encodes CASSGREGTEAFF.

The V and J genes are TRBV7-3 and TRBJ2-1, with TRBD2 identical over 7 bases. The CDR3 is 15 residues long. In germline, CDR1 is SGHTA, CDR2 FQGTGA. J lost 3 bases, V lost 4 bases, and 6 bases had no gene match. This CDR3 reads CASSSGGSIYNEQFF. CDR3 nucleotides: TGTGCCAGCAGCTCGGGGGGATCAATCTACAATGAGCAGTTCTTC.

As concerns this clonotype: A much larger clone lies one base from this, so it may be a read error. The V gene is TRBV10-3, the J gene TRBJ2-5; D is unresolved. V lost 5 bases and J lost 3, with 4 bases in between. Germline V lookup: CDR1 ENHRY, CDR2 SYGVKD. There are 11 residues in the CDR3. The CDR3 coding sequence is TGTGCCATCAGTACCGAAGAGACCCAGTACTTC. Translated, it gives CAISTEETQYF.

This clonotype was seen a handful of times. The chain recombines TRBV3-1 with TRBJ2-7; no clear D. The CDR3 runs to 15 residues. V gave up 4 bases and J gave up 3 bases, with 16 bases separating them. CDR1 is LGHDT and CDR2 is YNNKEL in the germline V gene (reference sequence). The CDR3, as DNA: TGTGCCAGCAGCCCATTCTCGGGTCTCCACTACGAGCAGTACTTC. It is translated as CASSPFSGLHYEQYF.

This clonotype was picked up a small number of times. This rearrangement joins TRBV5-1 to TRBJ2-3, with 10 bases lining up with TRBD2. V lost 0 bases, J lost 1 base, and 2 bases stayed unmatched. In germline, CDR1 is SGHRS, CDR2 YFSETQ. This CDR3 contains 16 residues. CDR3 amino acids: CASSLGGTSGTDTQYF. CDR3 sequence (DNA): TGCGCCAGCAGCTTGGGGGGGACTAGCGGCACAGATACGCAGTATTTT.

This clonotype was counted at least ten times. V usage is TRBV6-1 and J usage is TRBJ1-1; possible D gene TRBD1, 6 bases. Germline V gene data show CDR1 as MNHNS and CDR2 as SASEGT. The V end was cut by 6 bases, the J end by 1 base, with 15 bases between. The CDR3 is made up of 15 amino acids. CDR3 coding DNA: TGTGCCAGCAGCCAGGGGTTAACTTCGAACACTGAAGCTTTCTTT. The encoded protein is CASSQGLTSNTEAFF.

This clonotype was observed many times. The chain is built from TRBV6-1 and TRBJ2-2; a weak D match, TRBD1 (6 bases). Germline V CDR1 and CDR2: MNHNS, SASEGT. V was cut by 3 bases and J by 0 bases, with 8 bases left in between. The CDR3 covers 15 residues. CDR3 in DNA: TGTGCCAGCAGTGACGGGGACACGAACACCGGGGAGCTGTTTTTT. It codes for CASSDGDTNTGELFF.

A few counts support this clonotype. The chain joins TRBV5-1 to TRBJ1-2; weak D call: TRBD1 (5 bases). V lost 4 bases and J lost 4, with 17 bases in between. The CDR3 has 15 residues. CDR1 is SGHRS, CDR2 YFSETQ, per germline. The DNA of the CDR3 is TGCGCCAGCAGCCTGGCCAGCAGGGCGGTCTATGGCTACACCTTC. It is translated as CASSLASRAVYGYTF.

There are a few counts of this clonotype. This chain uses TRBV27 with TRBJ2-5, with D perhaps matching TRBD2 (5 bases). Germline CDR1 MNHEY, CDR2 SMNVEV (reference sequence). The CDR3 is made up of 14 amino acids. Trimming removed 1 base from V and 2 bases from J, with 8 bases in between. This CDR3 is CASSLYSGQETQYF. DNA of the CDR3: TGTGCCAGCAGTTTATATTCGGGGCAAGAGACCCAGTACTTC.

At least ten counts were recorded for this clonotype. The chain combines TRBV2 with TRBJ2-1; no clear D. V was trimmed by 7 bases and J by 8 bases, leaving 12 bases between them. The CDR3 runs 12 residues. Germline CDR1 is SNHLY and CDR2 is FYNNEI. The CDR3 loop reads CASKGSDDEQFF. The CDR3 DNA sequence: TGTGCCAGCAAAGGGTCGGACGATGAGCAGTTCTTC.